This T cell receptor (beta chain) was found in a study of beta chain features in type 1 diabetes. The wider study: The study examined about 100,000,000 sorted cells across all samples.

Study findings and constraints: The VDJ junctions of type 1 diabetes patients carried fewer insertions and more deletions. In patients and controls equally, PCR might favor templates that are shorter.

With regard to this clone: What it recognizes is unknown.

The sequenced template was cDNA made from the entire isolated RNA. The table came from immunoSEQ multiplex PCR; TCRdb's copy has only in-frame clones and leaves some out. The data contain 900,000 or so clones, roughly 15% of them singletons. The J segment lost 4 bases and the V segment lost 4 bases, leaving 8 bases of the junction unmatched. Looked up from germline, CDR1 is SGHDT and CDR2 is YYEEEE. The CDR3 length is 14 residues. Sequencing used naive CD4+ T cells from blood. This TCR was recovered from a woman aged 18-29 years in good health. The chain employs TRBV5-6 and TRBJ2-7, with 7 bases aligning to TRBD1. The CDR3 protein is CASSGNRGGYEQYF. Here the CDR3 DNA reads TGTGCCAGCAGCGGAAACAGGGGTGGTTACGAGCAGTACTTC.